The rows below give T cell receptor beta chains drawn from one sample of a study of T cell repertoires in cytomegalovirus infection. One entry per CDR3 protein results from TCRdb running MiXCR on the reads. The repertoire includes 200,000 to 300,000 distinct CDR3 sequences, approximately 13% of them detected once, and approximately 1.8% sits in the top ten. The sample was PBMCs. These receptors originate from a human donor in good health (CMV status not recorded). Some clones in this sample may be carry-over from other donors' samples. Each CDR3 is given with its conserved first and last residue. The order of the fields is J gene, V gene, clone size, D gene, CDR3 DNA, CDR3 protein. The D gene is left open where the match is weak. Only part of the rows carry a size: once, few, many, or a class if the clone is expanded.

J gene: TRBJ2-7
V gene: TRBV6-2/TRBV6-3
clone size: many
D gene: .
CDR3 DNA: TGTGCCAGCAGTCGACTGATCGGGAGTTCCTACGAGCAGTACTTC
CDR3 protein: CASSRLIGSSYEQYF

J gene: TRBJ2-5
V gene: TRBV7-3
clone size: many
D gene: .
CDR3 DNA: TGTGCCAGCAGCTTAGTGGGGGCCATCCAAGAGACCCAGTACTTC
CDR3 protein: CASSLVGAIQETQYF

J gene: TRBJ2-2
V gene: TRBV19
clone size: few
D gene: .
CDR3 DNA: TGTGCCAAACCGAGAGCGCCCGGGGAGCTGTTTTTT
CDR3 protein: CAKPRAPGELFF

J gene: TRBJ1-1
V gene: TRBV12-3/TRBV12-4
clone size: many
D gene: .
CDR3 DNA: TGTGCCAGCAGTTTCACCAGGGAAGCTTTCTTT
CDR3 protein: CASSFTREAFF

J gene: TRBJ2-1
V gene: TRBV7-3
clone size: .
D gene: .
CDR3 DNA: TGTGCCAGCAGCGCATATAGGGGGGGGGGGGGTGAGCAGTTCTTC
CDR3 protein: CASSAYRGGGGEQFF

J gene: TRBJ2-7
V gene: TRBV28
clone size: .
D gene: TRBD1
CDR3 DNA: TGTGCCAGCAGTTTAGTACAGGGGGCAGGCAACGAGCAGTACTTC
CDR3 protein: CASSLVQGAGNEQYF

J gene: TRBJ2-5
V gene: TRBV7-3
clone size: .
D gene: .
CDR3 DNA: TGTGCCAGCAGCGAACCTACGTCAGGGAGGGAGACCCAGTACTTC
CDR3 protein: CASSEPTSGRETQYF

J gene: TRBJ2-2
V gene: TRBV20-1
clone size: .
D gene: TRBD1
CDR3 DNA: TGCAGTGCTCACGGGACAGGGGGGAGCGGGGAGCTGTTTTTT
CDR3 protein: CSAHGTGGSGELFF

J gene: TRBJ2-3
V gene: TRBV7-3
clone size: many
D gene: TRBD2
CDR3 DNA: TGTGCCAGCAGCTGGTTTAGCGGGGGGAGCACAGATACGCAGTATTTT
CDR3 protein: CASSWFSGGSTDTQYF

J gene: TRBJ1-1
V gene: TRBV7-6
clone size: many
D gene: .
CDR3 DNA: TGTGCCAGCAGCAATGGGGGACGGCTTTTGAAGAACACTGAAGCTTTCTTT
CDR3 protein: CASSNGGRLLKNTEAFF

J gene: TRBJ2-2
V gene: TRBV7-3
clone size: many
D gene: TRBD1
CDR3 DNA: TGTGCCAGCAGCAAGGGACAGGGCACCGGGGAGCTGTTTTTT
CDR3 protein: CASSKGQGTGELFF

J gene: TRBJ1-1
V gene: TRBV6-5
clone size: many
D gene: TRBD1
CDR3 DNA: TGTGCCAGCAGTTACGCCCAGGGGACAGGCGTAGCTTTCTTT
CDR3 protein: CASSYAQGTGVAFF

J gene: TRBJ1-4
V gene: TRBV9
clone size: .
D gene: .
CDR3 DNA: TGTGCCAGCAGCCCCGGGACCGTCCCAACTAATGAAAAACTGTTTTTT
CDR3 protein: CASSPGTVPTNEKLFF

J gene: TRBJ2-2
V gene: TRBV11-2
clone size: .
D gene: TRBD1
CDR3 DNA: TGTGCCAGCACTTGGACAGGGGGCGGCACCGGGGAGCTGTTTTTT
CDR3 protein: CASTWTGGGTGELFF

J gene: TRBJ2-7
V gene: TRBV7-2
clone size: many
D gene: .
CDR3 DNA: TGTGCCAGCAGAGGGGCTTCCTACGAGCAGTACTTC
CDR3 protein: CASRGASYEQYF

J gene: TRBJ2-7
V gene: TRBV14
clone size: few
D gene: .
CDR3 DNA: TGTGCCAGCAGCCAAGATAGCCGGACCGGGCAGTACTTC
CDR3 protein: CASSQDSRTGQYF

J gene: TRBJ2-5
V gene: TRBV19
clone size: .
D gene: .
CDR3 DNA: TGTGCCAGTAGTATAGTACGGGAGACCCAGTACTTC
CDR3 protein: CASSIVRETQYF

J gene: TRBJ1-1
V gene: TRBV12-3/TRBV12-4
clone size: once
D gene: .
CDR3 DNA: TGTGGCAGCCGTTCCTCAGACGGGTTCGAAGCTTTCTTT
CDR3 protein: CGSRSSDGFEAFF

J gene: TRBJ2-5
V gene: TRBV7-2
clone size: many
D gene: .
CDR3 DNA: TGTGCCAGCAGCTTACTAGGGATCCAAGAGACCCAGTACTTC
CDR3 protein: CASSLLGIQETQYF

J gene: TRBJ1-1
V gene: TRBV27
clone size: few
D gene: .
CDR3 DNA: TGTGCCAGCAGTTTGATCCTCGGGACCGATAATGAAGCTTTCTTT
CDR3 protein: CASSLILGTDNEAFF

J gene: TRBJ2-6
V gene: TRBV5-5
clone size: many
D gene: .
CDR3 DNA: TGTGCCAGCAGCTTGGGTCCAGGAGCTGGGGCCAACGTCCTGACTTTC
CDR3 protein: CASSLGPGAGANVLTF

J gene: TRBJ2-7
V gene: TRBV18
clone size: few
D gene: TRBD1
CDR3 DNA: TGTGCCAGCTCACCACCGGACAGGAGTTACGAGCAGTACTTC
CDR3 protein: CASSPPDRSYEQYF

J gene: TRBJ2-5
V gene: TRBV6-2/TRBV6-3
clone size: few
D gene: TRBD2
CDR3 DNA: TGTGCCAGCAATCTAGCGGGAGGGCCCTCGGAGACCCAGTACTTC
CDR3 protein: CASNLAGGPSETQYF

J gene: TRBJ2-2
V gene: TRBV7-2
clone size: .
D gene: .
CDR3 DNA: TGTGCCAGCAGCACTGCTTGGTCCAGGGTAACCGGGGAGCTGTTTTTT
CDR3 protein: CASSTAWSRVTGELFF

J gene: TRBJ2-1
V gene: TRBV11-2
clone size: few
D gene: .
CDR3 DNA: TGTGCCAGCAGCTTGACCACCGGGAATGAGCAGTTCTTC
CDR3 protein: CASSLTTGNEQFF

J gene: TRBJ2-1
V gene: TRBV7-2
clone size: few
D gene: .
CDR3 DNA: TGTGCCAGCAGCCGTCCTAGCTCCTACAATGAGCAGTTCTTC
CDR3 protein: CASSRPSSYNEQFF

J gene: TRBJ2-5
V gene: TRBV19
clone size: few
D gene: TRBD2
CDR3 DNA: TGTGCCAGTAGTATAGATTCCCCTAGCGGGAGGGGAGAGACCCAGTACTTC
CDR3 protein: CASSIDSPSGRGETQYF

J gene: TRBJ1-1
V gene: TRBV12-3/TRBV12-4
clone size: few
D gene: .
CDR3 DNA: TGTGCCAGCAGTTTAAGCGGGGTAACTTTCTTT
CDR3 protein: CASSLSGVTFF

J gene: TRBJ2-2
V gene: TRBV18
clone size: few
D gene: TRBD2
CDR3 DNA: TGTGCCAGCGCCGGGACTAGCAACACCGGGGAGCTGTTTTTT
CDR3 protein: CASAGTSNTGELFF

J gene: TRBJ2-3
V gene: TRBV11-3
clone size: many
D gene: TRBD2
CDR3 DNA: TGTGCCAGCAGCTTAGGTGCTAGCGGGAGCCCAGATACGCAGTATTTT
CDR3 protein: CASSLGASGSPDTQYF

J gene: TRBJ1-5
V gene: TRBV6-6
clone size: many
D gene: TRBD1
CDR3 DNA: TGTGCCAGCAAAACAACAGGGGGCTCGGCCAATCAGCCCCAGCATTTT
CDR3 protein: CASKTTGGSANQPQHF

J gene: TRBJ1-6
V gene: TRBV7-3
clone size: .
D gene: .
CDR3 DNA: TGTGCCAGCAGTACAGCCTGGGGTTCACCCCTCCACTTT
CDR3 protein: CASSTAWGSPLHF